The source of this T cell receptor beta chain is a study of beta chain features in type 1 diabetes (dated 2018 in TCRdb). Describing the broader study: Mean age, gender distribution, total cell number and subset yield were not different between patients and healthy donors. Across all samples, around 100 million sorted cells were examined, and cell number per subset correlated strongly with RNA yield. The study compared TCRB repertoires of sorted circulating CD4+ T cell subsets between recently diagnosed type 1 diabetes patients and matched healthy donors. Naive and central memory subsets were obtained from all 28 donors, but regulatory and stem cell-like memory subsets were isolated from only 8 patients and roughly 8 healthy donors.

Beyond this particular receptor, the publication reports: Naive, central memory and regulatory TCRB repertoires appeared more similar among patients than among healthy donors. HLA sub-analyses involved small numbers of individuals, so any influence of HLA type on TCRB rearrangement remained unresolved. At VDJ recombination sites, patients with type 1 diabetes made fewer insertions and deleted more nucleotides, a pattern implying thymic rearrangement abnormalities. Sequencing cDNA rather than genomic DNA could over-represent highly expressing activated cells, although activation and CD3 levels did not differ between groups. In all four CD4+ subsets, TCRB CDR3 length was moderately but significantly shorter in type 1 diabetes patients. PCR might favor shorter templates, but patient and control samples were amplified and corrected together, so any skew would affect both groups equally.

In this sample, this clone turned up a few times. Its antigen remains unidentified. The input lacks base qualities; no much larger clone sits a single base away. Each donor gave one peripheral blood draw, roughly 110 mL on average, collected into heparinised tubes. Naive, central memory, regulatory and stem cell-like memory CD4+ T cells were sorted on a BD FACSAria II using a panel including CD45RO, CCR7, CD25, CD127, CD95 and CD27. Purity was above 95% for every sorted population. PBMCs were isolated right away by Lymphoprep density gradient centrifugation and were stained directly, without culture. Samples were stained and sorted in pairs, with one healthy donor and one patient per experiment, so that batch effects were minimized. V was cut back by 6 bases and J by 1 base, leaving a gap of 16 bases between them. Spanning cysteine to phenylalanine, the CDR3 consists of 17 amino acids. The kept DNA is CDR3 alone, 51 bases in frame from the first base. CDR1 is given as MDHEN and CDR2 as SYDVKM, both from the germline V gene.

The entire isolated RNA was reverse transcribed using the High Capacity cDNA Reverse Transcription Kit, and thus expressed TCRB transcripts were sequenced. Deep immunoSEQ sequencing was performed on naive, central memory and regulatory T cell samples, with an average of about 4 million total reads per sample. After sorted cells were lysed in RLT buffer, RNA was extracted with DNase-treated RNeasy Micro or Mini kits, with the choice depending on cell number. To prevent cross-contamination, each cell subset was processed individually, whereas patient and healthy donor samples were processed jointly. Using the immunoSEQ multiplex PCR, TCRB sequences were amplified from cDNA into 87-bp fragments spanning the CDR3 region. Sequencing of the amplicons was done on the Illumina HiSeq platform. As for how the authors treated the data: PCR bias was computationally corrected using synthetic template baselines, reads within Hamming distance 2 were collapsed, and singletons that could not be merged were discarded. By aligning reads against IMGT, V, D and J genes, CDR3 length, and insertions or deletions at six rearrangement sites were assigned. Within each subset, clonotype counts were normalized to sorted cell number, and only after that were true diversity and Gini coefficients computed with the tcR R package. The overlap coefficient, calculated on TCRB nucleotide sequences, was used to quantify repertoire sharing. Out-of-frame TCRB sequences from naive cells were analyzed as a proxy for the pre-selection repertoire. TCRdb obtained this table from immuneACCESS and retained in-frame rearrangements with V and J assigned. These tables miss some clones; where compared with another copy, unresolved V genes account for less than half of the shortfall, and the remainder is unexplained. That table supplies the V and J calls and clone size; D and trimming were determined from the DNA. Across this sample there are around 400,000 clones, with about 15% seen only once. The biggest ten clones account for approximately 0.019% of the sample.

The rearrangement combines TRBV28 with TRBJ2-6; the D segment could be TRBD1, given 7 matching bases. The specimen was naive CD4+ T cells from blood. What this sample's cell subset or site label stands for: true naive CD4+ T cells. This clonotype originated in a woman aged 18-30 years in good health. For the CDR3, the sequence is CASRSSTGRSGANVLTF. The nucleotide sequence reads TGTGCCAGCAGGAGTTCGACAGGGAGGTCTGGGGCCAACGTCCTGACTTTC.